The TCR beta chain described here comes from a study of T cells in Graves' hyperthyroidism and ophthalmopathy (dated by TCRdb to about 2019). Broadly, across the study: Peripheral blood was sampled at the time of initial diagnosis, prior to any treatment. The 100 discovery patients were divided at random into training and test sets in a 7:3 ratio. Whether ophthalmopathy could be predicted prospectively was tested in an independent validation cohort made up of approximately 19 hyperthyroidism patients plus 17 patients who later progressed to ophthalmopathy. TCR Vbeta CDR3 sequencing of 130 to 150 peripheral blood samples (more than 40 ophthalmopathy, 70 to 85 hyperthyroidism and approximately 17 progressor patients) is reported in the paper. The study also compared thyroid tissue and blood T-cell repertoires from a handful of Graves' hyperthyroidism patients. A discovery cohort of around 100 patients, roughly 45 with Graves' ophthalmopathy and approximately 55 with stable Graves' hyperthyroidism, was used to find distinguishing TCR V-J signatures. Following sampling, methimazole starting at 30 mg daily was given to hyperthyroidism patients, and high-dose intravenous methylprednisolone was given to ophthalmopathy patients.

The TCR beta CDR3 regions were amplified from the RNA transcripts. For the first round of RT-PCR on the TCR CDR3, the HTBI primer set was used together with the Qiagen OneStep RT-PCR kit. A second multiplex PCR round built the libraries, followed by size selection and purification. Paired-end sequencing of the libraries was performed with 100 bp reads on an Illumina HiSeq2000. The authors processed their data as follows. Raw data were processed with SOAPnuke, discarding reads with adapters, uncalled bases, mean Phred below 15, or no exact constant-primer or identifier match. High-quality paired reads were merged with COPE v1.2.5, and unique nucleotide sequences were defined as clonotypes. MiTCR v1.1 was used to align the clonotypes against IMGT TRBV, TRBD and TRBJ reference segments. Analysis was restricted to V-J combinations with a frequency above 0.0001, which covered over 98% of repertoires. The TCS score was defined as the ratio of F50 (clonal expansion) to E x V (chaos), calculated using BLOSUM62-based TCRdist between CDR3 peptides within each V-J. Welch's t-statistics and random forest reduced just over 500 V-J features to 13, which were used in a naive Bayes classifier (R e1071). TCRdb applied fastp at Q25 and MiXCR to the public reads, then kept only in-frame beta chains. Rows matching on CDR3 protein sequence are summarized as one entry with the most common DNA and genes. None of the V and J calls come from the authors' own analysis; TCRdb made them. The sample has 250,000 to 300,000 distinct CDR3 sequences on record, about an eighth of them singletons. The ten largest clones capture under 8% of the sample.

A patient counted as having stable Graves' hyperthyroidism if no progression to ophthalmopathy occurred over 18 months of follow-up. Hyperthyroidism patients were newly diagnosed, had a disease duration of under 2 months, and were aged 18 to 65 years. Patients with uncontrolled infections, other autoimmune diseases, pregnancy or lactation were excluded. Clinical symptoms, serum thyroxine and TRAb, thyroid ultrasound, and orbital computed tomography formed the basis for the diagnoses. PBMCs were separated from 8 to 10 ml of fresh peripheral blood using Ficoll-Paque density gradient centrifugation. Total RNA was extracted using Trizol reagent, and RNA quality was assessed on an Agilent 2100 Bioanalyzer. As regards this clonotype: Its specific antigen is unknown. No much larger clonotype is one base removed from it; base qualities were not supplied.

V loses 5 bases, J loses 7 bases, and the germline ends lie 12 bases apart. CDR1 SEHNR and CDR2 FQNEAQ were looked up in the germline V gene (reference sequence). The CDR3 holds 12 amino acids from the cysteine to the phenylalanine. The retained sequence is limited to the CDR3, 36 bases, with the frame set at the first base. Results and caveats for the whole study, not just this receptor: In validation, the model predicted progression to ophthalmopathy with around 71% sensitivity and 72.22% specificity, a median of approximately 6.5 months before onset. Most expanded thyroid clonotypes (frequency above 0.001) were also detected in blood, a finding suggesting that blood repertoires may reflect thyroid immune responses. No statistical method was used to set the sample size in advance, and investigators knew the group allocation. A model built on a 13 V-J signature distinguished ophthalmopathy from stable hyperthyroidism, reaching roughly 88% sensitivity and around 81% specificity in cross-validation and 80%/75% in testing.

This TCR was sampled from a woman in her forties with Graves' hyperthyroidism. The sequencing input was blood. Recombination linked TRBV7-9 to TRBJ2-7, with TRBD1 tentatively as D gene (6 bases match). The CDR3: CASSRQDWEQYF. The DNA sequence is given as TGTGCCAGCAGCCGACAGGACTGGGAGCAGTACTTC.